These 9 T cell receptor beta chains originate from one sample sequenced in a study of blood T cell repertoires in COVID-19. TCRdb's table, derived via immunoSEQ multiplex PCR, lists solely in-frame clones and lacks some. The sample holds 150,000 to 200,000 clones; just over 90% are singletons and the top ten take around 2%. The sample was peripheral blood. All receptors come from a woman aged 55-70 years with COVID-19, enrolled during active disease.

The rearrangement links TRBV11-3 to TRBJ2-1; 9 nucleotides match TRBD2. The V and J ends lost 2 bases and 6 bases, in that order; junction bases with no gene match: 11. Germline V CDR1 and CDR2: SGHNT, YENEEA. The CDR3 loop spans 17 amino acids. This chain's CDR3 is CASSLIGPGLAPNEQFF. The CDR3 region has the DNA TGTGCCAGCAGCTTAATAGGCCCGGGACTAGCACCCAATGAGCAGTTCTTC.

This rearrangement joins TRBV7-9 to TRBJ2-7, with a tentative D call TRBD2 (5 bases). Trimming removed 4 bases from V and 3 bases from J, with 13 bases in between. The germline V gene has CDR1 SEHNR and CDR2 FQNEAQ (reference sequence). The CDR3 covers 14 residues. CDR3 residues: CASSSVPGNYEQYF. The CDR3 region has the DNA TGTGCCAGCAGCTCAGTCCCGGGGAACTACGAGCAGTACTTC.

The chain carries TRBV18 and TRBJ1-2; D is perhaps TRBD1 (5 bases). Trimming removed 0 bases at V and 8 bases at J, with 25 bases between. Germline CDR1 reads KGHSH; CDR2 reads LQKENI. This CDR3 has 18 residues. In nucleotides, the CDR3 is TGTGCCAGCTCACCACCAGGTGGAGCGGGGGTACGGCGGGAAGGCTACACCTTC. This codes for CASSPPGGAGVRREGYTF.

The chain is built from TRBV6-2 or TRBV6-3 and TRBJ1-6; 8 positions match TRBD1. Germline CDR1 and CDR2: MNHEY and SVGEGT. The length of the CDR3 is 16 residues. Losses at the gene ends were 2 bases for V and 5 bases for J; bases not matched to a gene: 5. The CDR3 loop reads CASSYTGQANNSPLHF. DNA for the CDR3: TGTGCCAGCAGTTACACGGGACAGGCAAATAATTCACCCCTCCACTTT.

The chain recombines TRBV5-1 with TRBJ2-2; 7 bases match TRBD1. Germline lookup yields CDR1 SGHRS and CDR2 YFSETQ. The CDR3 length is 15 residues. V gave up 3 bases and J gave up 8 bases; unmatched junction bases: 10. CDR3 in amino acids: CASSSLQGTRGELFF. In nucleotides, the CDR3 is TGCGCCAGCAGCTCGCTACAGGGGACGCGGGGGGAGCTGTTTTTT. The whole variable domain, filled in from reference TRBV5-1 and TRBJ2-2, reads KAGVTQTPRYLIKTRGQQVTLSCSPISGHRSVSWYQQTPGQGLQFLFEYFSETQRNKGNFPGRFSGRQFSNSRSEMNVSTLELGDSALYLCASSSLQGTRGELFFGEGSRLTVL.

This chain links TRBV20-1 with TRBJ1-5; D call uncertain. CDR3 length equals 12 residues. The germline V and J ends were trimmed by 3 bases and 5 bases, with 8 bases remaining between them. The germline CDR1 and CDR2 sequences are DFQATT and SNEGSKA (reference sequence). In nucleotides, the CDR3 is TGCAGTGCTAGTTTTACTGATCAGCCCCAGCATTTT. Its protein is CSASFTDQPQHF.

This chain uses TRBV11-2 with TRBJ1-5; possibly TRBD1 for D (5 bases). The CDR3 is 14 residues long. The V gene's germline CDR1 is SGHAT and CDR2 FQNNGV. V lost 0 bases and J 6 bases, leaving 9 bases between the germline ends. CDR3 nucleotide sequence: TGTGCCAGCAGCTTAGACCAGGACACTCAGCCCCAGCATTTT. Protein sequence: CASSLDQDTQPQHF.

This clone was recorded only once. This chain connects TRBV5-8 to TRBJ1-3; D is ambiguous. The CDR3 length is 19 residues. The germline V gene encodes CDR1 SGHTS and CDR2 YDEGEE. V lost 0 bases, J lost 0 bases, and 19 bases lay in between. The DNA of the CDR3 is TGTGCCAGCAGCTTGGCATTTGGTGACATCCAAGCCTCTGGAAACACCATATATTTT. This translates into CASSLAFGDIQASGNTIYF.

V and J are TRBV7-2 and TRBJ1-2, with 7 bases lining up with TRBD1. The CDR3 length is 13 residues. CDR1 and CDR2 from the germline V gene are SGHTA and FQGNSA. The V segment lost 5 bases and the J segment 6 bases; nucleotides outside the gene matches: 6. CDR3 in DNA: TGTGCCAGCAGCCCGGCGACAGGGCATGGCTACACCTTC. Translated: CASSPATGHGYTF.